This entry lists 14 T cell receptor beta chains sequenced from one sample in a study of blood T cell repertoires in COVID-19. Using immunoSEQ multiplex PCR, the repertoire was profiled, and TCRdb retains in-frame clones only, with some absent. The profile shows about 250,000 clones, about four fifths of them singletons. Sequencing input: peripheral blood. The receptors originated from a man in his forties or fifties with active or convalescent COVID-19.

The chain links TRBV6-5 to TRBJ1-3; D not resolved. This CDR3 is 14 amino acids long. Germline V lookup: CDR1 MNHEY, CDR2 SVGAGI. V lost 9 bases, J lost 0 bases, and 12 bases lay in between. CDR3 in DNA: TGTGCCAGTTTCGGGGTCGCCTCTGGAAACACCATATATTTT. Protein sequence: CASFGVASGNTIYF.

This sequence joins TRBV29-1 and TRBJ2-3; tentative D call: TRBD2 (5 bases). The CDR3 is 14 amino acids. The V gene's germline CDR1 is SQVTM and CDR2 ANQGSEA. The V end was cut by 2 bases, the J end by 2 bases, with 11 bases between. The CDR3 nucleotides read TGCAGCGTTGAAATAATGGGAGCCACAGATACGCAGTATTTT. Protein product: CSVEIMGATDTQYF.

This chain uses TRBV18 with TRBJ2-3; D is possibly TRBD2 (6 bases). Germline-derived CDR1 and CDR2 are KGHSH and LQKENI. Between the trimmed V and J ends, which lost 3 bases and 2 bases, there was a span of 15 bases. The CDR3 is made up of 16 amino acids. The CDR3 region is CASSPSGGGHTDTQYF. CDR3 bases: TGTGCCAGCTCACCGTCCGGGGGAGGACACACAGATACGCAGTATTTT.

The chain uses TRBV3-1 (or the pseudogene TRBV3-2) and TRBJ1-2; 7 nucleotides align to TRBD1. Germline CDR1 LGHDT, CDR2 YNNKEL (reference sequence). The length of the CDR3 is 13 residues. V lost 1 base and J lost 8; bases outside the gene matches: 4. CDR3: CASSQGDSQGYTF. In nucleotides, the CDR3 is TGTGCCAGCAGCCAAGGGGACAGTCAGGGCTACACCTTC.

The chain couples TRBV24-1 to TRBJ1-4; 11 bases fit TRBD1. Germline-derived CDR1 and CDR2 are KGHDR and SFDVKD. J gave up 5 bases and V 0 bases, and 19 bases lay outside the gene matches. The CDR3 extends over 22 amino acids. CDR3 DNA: TGTGCCACCAGTGATTTGCAATTGGGGCGCCGGGACAGGGGGTCCACGAATGAAAAACTGTTTTTT. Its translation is CATSDLQLGRRDRGSTNEKLFF.

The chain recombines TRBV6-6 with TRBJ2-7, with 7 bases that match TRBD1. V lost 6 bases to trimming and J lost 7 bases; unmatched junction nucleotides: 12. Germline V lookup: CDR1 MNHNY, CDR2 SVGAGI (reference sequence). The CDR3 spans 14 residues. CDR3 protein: CASRKRQGEGEQYF. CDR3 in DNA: TGTGCCAGCAGGAAACGACAGGGTGAGGGTGAGCAGTACTTC.

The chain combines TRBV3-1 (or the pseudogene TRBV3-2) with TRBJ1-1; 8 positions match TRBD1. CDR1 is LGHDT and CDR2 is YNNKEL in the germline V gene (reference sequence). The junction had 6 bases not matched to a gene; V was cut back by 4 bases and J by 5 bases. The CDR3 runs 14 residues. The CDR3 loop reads CASSRQGIRTEAFF. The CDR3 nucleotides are TGTGCCAGCAGCCGACAGGGGATTAGGACTGAAGCTTTCTTT.

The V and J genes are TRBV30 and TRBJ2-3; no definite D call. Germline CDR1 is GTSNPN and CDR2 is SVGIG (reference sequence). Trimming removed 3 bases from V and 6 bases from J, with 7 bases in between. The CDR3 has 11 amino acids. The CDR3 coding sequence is TGTGCCTGGAGCTCTGGCGATACGCAGTATTTT. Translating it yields CAWSSGDTQYF.

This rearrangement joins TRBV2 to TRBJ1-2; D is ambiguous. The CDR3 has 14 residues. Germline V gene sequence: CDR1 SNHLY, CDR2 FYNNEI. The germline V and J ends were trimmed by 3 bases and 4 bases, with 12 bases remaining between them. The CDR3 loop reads CASSDGQSAYGYTF. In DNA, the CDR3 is TGTGCCAGCAGTGACGGCCAGAGCGCCTATGGCTACACCTTC.

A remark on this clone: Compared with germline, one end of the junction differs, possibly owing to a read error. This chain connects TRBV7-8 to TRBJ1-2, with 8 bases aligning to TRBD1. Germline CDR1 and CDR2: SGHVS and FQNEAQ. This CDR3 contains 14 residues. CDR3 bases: TGTGCCAGCAGCCGCACTCCAACCGGACAGGGACCCTCCTTC. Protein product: CASSRTPTGQGPSF.

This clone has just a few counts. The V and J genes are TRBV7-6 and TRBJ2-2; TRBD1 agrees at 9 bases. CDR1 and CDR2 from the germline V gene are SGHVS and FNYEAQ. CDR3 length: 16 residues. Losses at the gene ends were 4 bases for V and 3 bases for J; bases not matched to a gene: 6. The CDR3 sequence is CASSSPGQGDTGELFF. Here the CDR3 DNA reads TGTGCCAGCAGCTCCCCGGGACAGGGAGACACCGGGGAGCTGTTTTTT. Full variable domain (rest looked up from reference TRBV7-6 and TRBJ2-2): GAGVSQSPRYKVTKRGQDVALRCDPISGHVSLYWYRQALGQGPEFLTYFNYEAQQDKSGLPNDRFSAERPEGSISTLTIQRTEQRDSAMYRCASSSPGQGDTGELFFGEGSRLTVL.

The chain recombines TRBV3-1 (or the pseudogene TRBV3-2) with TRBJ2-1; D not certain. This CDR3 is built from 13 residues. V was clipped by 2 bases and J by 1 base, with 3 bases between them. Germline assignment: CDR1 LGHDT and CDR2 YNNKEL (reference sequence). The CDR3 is CASSQTSYNEQFF. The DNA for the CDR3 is TGTGCCAGCAGCCAAACTTCCTACAATGAGCAGTTCTTC.

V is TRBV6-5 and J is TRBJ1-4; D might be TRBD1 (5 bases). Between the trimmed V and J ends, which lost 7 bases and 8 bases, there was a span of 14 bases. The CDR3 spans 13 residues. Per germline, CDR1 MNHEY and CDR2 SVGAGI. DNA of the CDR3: TGTGCCAGCAACGGAGCGGGGCTGGAAAAACTGTTTTTT. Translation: CASNGAGLEKLFF.

As DNA, the CDR3 is TGTGCCAGCTCACCCAAGACCGGGGGATCGAATCGTGGGGCCAACGTCCTGACTTTC. It codes for CASSPKTGGSNRGANVLTF. The V call is TRBV18, the J call TRBJ2-6; tentatively, D is TRBD2 (6 bases). Germline values: CDR1 KGHSH, CDR2 LQKENI. CDR3 size: 19 residues. V was shortened by 3 bases and J by 3 bases, with 21 bases between the two germline ends.